What follows are 29 T cell receptor beta chains derived from one specimen sequenced in a study of immune evolution from preneoplasia to lung adenocarcinoma. Here immunoSEQ multiplex PCR was the method, and the copy in TCRdb shows in-frame clones only, minus some. The sample includes under 7,500 clones, over 75% of them seen just once. Material for sequencing was FFPE minimally invasive lung adenocarcinoma tissue. The source of these receptors is a person between 60 and 79 years old with lung adenocarcinoma.

To note about this clone: Relative to the germline gene, one junction end is altered; a read error may explain this. The chain uses TRBV30 and TRBJ1-1; TRBD1 might be the D (5 bases). The CDR3 totals 12 residues. Germline V gives CDR1 GTSNPN, CDR2 SVGIG (reference sequence). The CDR3 DNA follows: TGTGCCCGGAGTGACGAGGGGACTGAAGCTTTCTTT. It is translated as CARSDEGTEAFF.

The V and J genes are TRBV7-3 and TRBJ2-7; D tentatively reads TRBD1 or TRBD2 (6 bases each). The CDR3 is 15 amino acids. Germline V gene lookup returns CDR1 SGHTA and CDR2 FQGTGA. V was pared by 5 bases and J by 0 bases, with 14 bases between. Here the CDR3 reads CASSPLGGPSYEQYF. For the CDR3, the DNA is TGTGCCAGCAGCCCGTTAGGGGGGCCCTCCTACGAGCAGTACTTC.

CDR3 sequence reads: CASSQGRTTISSGYTF. The CDR3 DNA reads TGCGCCAGCAGCCAAGGTCGAACTACTATTAGCTCTGGCTACACCTTC. This chain links TRBV4-3 with TRBJ1-2; D is undetermined. The V gene lost 1 base and the J gene lost 7 bases, with 19 bases spanning the gap. CDR1 LGHNA and CDR2 YSLEER come from the germline V gene. CDR3 length equals 16 residues.

J is TRBJ1-1 and V is TRBV7-2; TRBD1 matches at 8 bases. Germline V gene sequence: CDR1 SGHTA, CDR2 FQGNSA. The ends lost 4 bases at V and 4 bases at J; junction bases unmatched: 2. There are 13 residues in the CDR3. The CDR3 loop reads CASSSDRVTEAFF. The DNA for the CDR3 is TGTGCCAGCAGCTCGGACAGGGTCACTGAAGCTTTCTTT.

The chain's CDR3 is CASTQGTEYSYEQYF. The CDR3 DNA sequence: TGTGCCAGTACCCAAGGGACAGAATACAGCTACGAGCAGTACTTC. The rearrangement uses TRBV19 and TRBJ2-7; 7 nucleotides line up with TRBD1. Germline loops: CDR1 LNHDA, CDR2 SQIVND (reference sequence). V lost 7 bases and J lost 3; bases outside the gene matches: 12. This CDR3 is 15 amino acids long.

This clone was counted once. The chain couples TRBV27 to TRBJ2-3; TRBD2 matches 9 bases. The CDR3 covers 17 residues. Germline V gene sequence: CDR1 MNHEY, CDR2 SMNVEV (reference sequence). Unmatched junction bases numbered 14, after V lost 5 bases and J lost 5 bases. This chain's CDR3 is CASSPFRVAGARDTQYF. DNA of the CDR3: TGTGCCAGCAGTCCCTTTCGGGTAGCGGGGGCCCGAGATACGCAGTATTTT.

This rearrangement joins TRBV19 to TRBJ1-2; D might be TRBD1 (5 bases). V dropped 3 bases and J dropped 6 bases, with 23 bases sitting between them. The CDR3 loop spans 17 amino acids. Germline CDR1 and CDR2: LNHDA and SQIVND (reference sequence). CDR3 sequence: CASSMDQARTRRNGYTF. The CDR3, as DNA: TGTGCCAGTAGTATGGATCAGGCGAGGACAAGAAGGAATGGCTACACCTTC.

This chain links TRBV5-4 with TRBJ2-5; the match to TRBD2 covers 10 bases. Losses at the gene ends were 4 bases for V and 4 bases for J; bases not matched to a gene: 4. CDR1 SGHNT and CDR2 YYREEE come from the germline V gene (reference sequence). The CDR3 extends over 14 amino acids. Here the CDR3 reads CASSPSGRRETQYF. The CDR3 nucleotides read TGTGCCAGCAGCCCTAGCGGGAGACGAGAGACCCAGTACTTC.

This clone counts as medium-sized. The chain carries TRBV7-3 and TRBJ2-3; maybe TRBD1 (5 bases). Germline-derived CDR1 and CDR2 are SGHTA and FQGTGA. The CDR3 contains 14 residues. Trimming cost V 2 bases and J 4 bases, with 10 bases left between them. DNA for the CDR3: TGTGCCAGCAGCTTAGGGGCGCGAGCAGATACGCAGTATTTT. Translation: CASSLGARADTQYF.

This clone occurred a few times. The CDR3: CASSPMYGNYGYTF. For the CDR3, the DNA is TGTGCCAGCAGCCCTATGTACGGGAACTATGGCTACACCTTC. This sequence joins TRBV7-8 and TRBJ1-2; D is undetermined. The V gene lost 5 bases and the J gene lost 2 bases, with 12 bases spanning the gap. The CDR3 has 14 amino acids. Per germline, CDR1 SGHVS and CDR2 FQNEAQ.

The chain links TRBV11-2 to TRBJ2-2; possible D gene TRBD2, 5 bases. Trimming stripped 1 base from V and 6 bases from J, with 12 bases between. Germline CDR1 is SGHAT and CDR2 is FQNNGV. The CDR3 is 15 residues long. The CDR3 loop reads CASSLGVLVSGELFF. CDR3 in DNA: TGTGCCAGCAGCTTAGGGGTACTAGTGTCCGGGGAGCTGTTTTTT. The full variable domain, with the rest looked up from reference TRBV11-2 and TRBJ2-2, is EAGVAQSPRYKIIEKRQSVAFWCNPISGHATLYWYQQILGQGPKLLIQFQNNGVVDDSQLPKDRFSAERLKGVDSTLKIQPAKLEDSAVYLCASSLGVLVSGELFFGEGSRLTVL.

The chain employs TRBV27 and TRBJ1-5, with a possible D match to TRBD1 (6 bases). Germline values: CDR1 MNHEY, CDR2 SMNVEV (reference sequence). This CDR3 contains 15 residues. V was trimmed by 6 bases and J by 3 bases, leaving 15 bases between them. The CDR3 here is CASSRGRLLNQPQHF. In DNA form, the CDR3 reads TGTGCCAGCAGCAGGGGACGGCTACTCAATCAGCCCCAGCATTTT.

The genes are TRBV12-2 and TRBJ2-7. TRBV12-2 is assigned pseudogene status. The CDR3 covers 15 residues. This CDR3 is CASRFTGRLTYEQYF. CDR3 sequence (DNA): TGTGCAAGTCGCTTCACGGGCAGGCTAACATACGAGCAGTACTTC.

The chain couples TRBV30 to TRBJ2-1; D not certain. V shed 0 bases and J shed 9 bases, with 3 bases lying between them. The CDR3 extends over 10 amino acids. Germline V CDR1 and CDR2: GTSNPN, SVGIG (reference sequence). Written as DNA, the CDR3 is TGTGCCTGGAGTGTACGTGAGCAGTTCTTC. It codes for CAWSVREQFF.

This clone was observed a handful of times. This chain uses TRBV2 with TRBJ1-5; D gene unclear. Germline CDR1 SNHLY, CDR2 FYNNEI. V gave up 4 bases and J gave up 3 bases, with 10 bases separating them. There are 14 residues in the CDR3. The CDR3 DNA is TGTGCCAGCAGTGCCGGGGAGAACAATCAGCCCCAGCATTTT. Residues: CASSAGENNQPQHF.

V and J are TRBV7-3 and TRBJ2-3; TRBD1 matches 11 bases. V gave up 3 bases and J gave up 6 bases; unmatched junction bases: 2. CDR3 length: 14 residues. The germline CDR1 and CDR2 sequences are SGHTA and FQGTGA. The CDR3 spells CASSLDRGRDTQYF. CDR3 DNA: TGTGCCAGCAGCTTGGACAGGGGGCGCGATACGCAGTATTTT. Variable domain in full (rest from reference TRBV7-3 and TRBJ2-3): GAGVSQTPSNKVTEKGKYVELRCDPISGHTALYWYRQSLGQGPEFLIYFQGTGAADDSGLPNDRFFAVRPEGSVSTLKIQRTERGDSAVYLCASSLDRGRDTQYFGPGTRLTVL.

The CDR3 is CASSREARDQPQHF. In DNA, the CDR3 is TGTGCCAGCAGCCGAGAGGCAAGGGATCAGCCCCAGCATTTT. V is TRBV9 and J is TRBJ1-5; D unresolved. The ends were cut back, 4 bases at V and 5 bases at J, with 13 bases in the middle. The CDR3 has 14 amino acids. Germline V gene data show CDR1 as SGDLS and CDR2 as YYNGEE.

Turning to this clone: Relative to the germline gene, one junction end is altered; a read error may explain this. The chain couples TRBV7-3 to TRBJ2-1, with a possible D match to TRBD2 (5 bases). CDR1 is SGHTA, CDR2 FQGTGA, per germline. The CDR3 loop spans 16 amino acids. The CDR3 DNA sequence: TGTGCCAGCAGCCCCGGCGGACTGAGCTCCTACAATAAGCAGTTCTTC. Translation gives CASSPGGLSSYNKQFF.

The chain uses TRBV30 and TRBJ2-7; D remains unclear. V was shortened by 2 bases and J by 3 bases, with 8 bases between the two germline ends. Per germline, CDR1 GTSNPN and CDR2 SVGIG (reference sequence). CDR3 length: 12 amino acids. The CDR3: CAWSLVDYEQYF. The CDR3 bases are TGTGCCTGGAGTCTGGTGGACTACGAGCAGTACTTC.

The J gene is TRBJ1-5, the V gene TRBV4-2; no clear D gene. Looked up from germline, CDR1 is LGHNA and CDR2 is YNFKEQ. The CDR3 consists of 15 residues. The germline V and J ends were trimmed by 0 bases and 3 bases, with 9 bases remaining between them. CDR3: CASSQDTRYNQPQHF. CDR3 in DNA: TGTGCCAGCAGCCAAGATACTCGGTACAATCAGCCCCAGCATTTT.

This clone appeared a few times. The chain has TRBV30 and TRBJ2-2, with unresolved D. The germline gives CDR1 GTSNPN, CDR2 SVGIG (reference sequence). This CDR3 is built from 11 residues. The germline V and J ends were trimmed by 3 bases and 8 bases, with 7 bases remaining between them. In DNA, the CDR3 is TGTGCCTGGAGCTCAGAAGGGGAGCTGTTTTTT. It is translated as CAWSSEGELFF.

The sample holds a few counts of this clone. The CDR3 here is CASSLTSGSLADTQYF. CDR3 DNA sequence: TGTGCCAGCAGCTTGACTAGCGGGAGTCTGGCAGATACGCAGTATTTT. This sequence joins TRBV7-7 and TRBJ2-3, with TRBD2 identical over 12 bases. CDR1 SSHAT and CDR2 FNYEAQ come from the germline V gene (reference sequence). The CDR3 is made up of 16 amino acids. Trimming at V came to 3 bases and at J to 4 bases, leaving 5 bases not matched to a gene.

This clone was observed a handful of times. This chain uses TRBV7-2 with TRBJ1-5, with D hard to call. V was pared by 5 bases and J by 3 bases, with 5 bases between. Germline values: CDR1 SGHTA, CDR2 FQGNSA. CDR3 length: 12 amino acids. CDR3 amino acids: CASSQPNQPQHF. DNA of the CDR3: TGTGCCAGCAGCCAACCCAATCAGCCCCAGCATTTT.

The chain combines TRBV29-1 with TRBJ2-7, with 7 nucleotides matching TRBD2. Losses at the gene ends were 4 bases for V and 4 bases for J; bases not matched to a gene: 4. This CDR3 has 12 amino acids. Germline assignment: CDR1 SQVTM and CDR2 ANQGSEA. For the CDR3, the DNA is TGCAGCGTTGGTATCGGGAGGTACGAGCAGTACTTC. Amino acids: CSVGIGRYEQYF.

The chain uses TRBV19 and TRBJ2-3; 8 bases line up with TRBD1. V lost 2 bases to trimming and J lost 10 bases; unmatched junction nucleotides: 8. Per germline, CDR1 LNHDA and CDR2 SQIVND (reference sequence). The CDR3 has 14 amino acids. The CDR3 sequence: CASSIISDRAPQYF. For the CDR3, the DNA is TGTGCCAGTAGTATAATCTCGGACAGGGCACCGCAGTATTTT.

The gene calls are TRBV7-3 and TRBJ1-2; D is perhaps TRBD1 (5 bases). CDR1 is SGHTA, CDR2 FQGTGA, per germline. There are 13 residues in the CDR3. The V end lost 4 bases, the J end lost 8 bases, and 14 bases lay between the germline ends. CDR3 coding DNA: TGTGCCAGCAGCTCCAGGGACGGCCGGGGCTACACCTTC. Its translation is CASSSRDGRGYTF.

Here the CDR3 DNA reads TGTGCCAGCAGCTCAGGGGACACGGATGCAGAGACCCAGTACTTC. Its protein is CASSSGDTDAETQYF. The chain employs TRBV11-3 and TRBJ2-5, with TRBD1 as a possible D gene (6 bases). The germline V gene has CDR1 SGHNT and CDR2 YENEEA. The CDR3 is made up of 15 amino acids. The V end lost 4 bases, the J end lost 4 bases, and 16 bases lay between the germline ends.

This clone was seen only once. J is TRBJ2-6 and V is TRBV28; 9 positions match TRBD1. Germline CDR1 MDHEN, CDR2 SYDVKM. After removal of 5 bases from V and 2 bases from J, the junction contained 7 bases not matched to a gene. The CDR3 extends over 17 amino acids. DNA for the CDR3: TGTGCCAGCAGTCGTCCCGGGACAGGGACTGGGGCCAACGTCCTGACTTTC. It translates to CASSRPGTGTGANVLTF. Supplemented by reference TRBV28 and TRBJ2-6, the full variable domain reads DVKVTQSSRYLVKRTGEKVFLECVQDMDHENMFWYRQDPGLGLRLIYFSYDVKMKEKGDIPEGYSVSREKKERFSLILESASTNQTSMYLCASSRPGTGTGANVLTFGAGSRLTVL.

The CDR3: CASSLTSGGQQYF. CDR3 DNA sequence: TGTGCCAGCAGCTTGACTAGCGGGGGGCAGCAGTACTTC. V usage is TRBV5-5 and J usage is TRBJ2-7, with 12 bases fitting TRBD2. The length of the CDR3 is 13 residues. Unmatched junction bases numbered 1, after V lost 1 base and J lost 8 bases. In germline, CDR1 is SGHKS, CDR2 YYEKEE (reference sequence). The whole variable domain, remainder taken from reference TRBV5-5 and TRBJ2-7, is DAGVTQSPTHLIKTRGQQVTLRCSPISGHKSVSWYQQVLGQGPQFIFQYYEKEERGRGNFPDRFSARQFPNYSSELNVNALLLGDSALYLCASSLTSGGQQYFGPGTRLTVT.